This paragraph covers one T cell receptor (beta chain) sequence. Its antigen is unidentified. Genomic DNA constituted the template upon which TCR beta VDJ and CDR3 profiling was performed. TCRdb reprocessed the reads via MiXCR and lists one record per CDR3 protein. Of about 160,000 distinct CDR3 sequences in the sample, 40% to 60% were seen once. Selection for sequencing was limited to patients who had shown CD8+CD57+ cell expansion by flow cytometry. Patients had undergone no therapy by the time their blood was sampled. With V trimmed by 4 bases and J by 2 bases, 10 bases remained unmatched. Germline V gives CDR1 SGDLS, CDR2 YYNGEE. The CDR3 is made up of 16 amino acids. This record comes from a study of CD8+CD57+ T cells in acquired aplastic anemia. Overall study context: Quantities of DNA derived from sorted CD4+ and CD8+ cells averaged around 3.2 ug.

Study findings and constraints: Over 25 shared CD8+ CDR3s appeared highly expressed within patients' immunodominant clones. Patients were compared with controls for CD8+ Simpson's diversity, and no significant difference emerged.

The TCR was taken from a human donor with aplastic anemia. Material: sorted CD4+, CD8+, or CD8+CD57+ T cells (not recorded which) from PBMCs. The genes are TRBV9 and TRBJ2-3; 7 bases line up with TRBD2. CDR3 loop: CASSTRGLTSTDTQYF. CDR3 bases: TGTGCCAGCAGCACACGGGGACTAACGTCCACAGATACGCAGTATTTT.